The clone carrying this T cell receptor beta chain was observed once. Its antigen remains unknown. V trimming: 5 bases; J trimming: 8 bases; junction bases outside the gene matches: 9. Germline values: CDR1 SGHTA, CDR2 FQGNSA. The CDR3 is made up of 14 amino acids. The use of a sample-barcoded 5' primer and a J-beta primer mix characterized a second PCR of about 7 to 12 cycles. Each of the cDNA molecules was tagged by a template-switch adaptor with 12 random nucleotides. The study obtained at least 3 million CDR3-containing paired-end reads from every sample. TCRdb reanalysed the 5' RACE reads using MiXCR and keeps one entry per CDR3 protein. The table records 1.5 million to 2 million distinct CDR3 sequences, roughly two fifths of them present only once. The data originate from a study of blood T cells in healthy people across ages. General study findings and limits: Samples with more naive T cells showed higher observed beta diversity.

Sequenced material: blood. The chain uses TRBV7-2 and TRBJ2-3, with 8 bases aligning to TRBD2. The receptor's source is a human donor in good health. CDR3 region: CASSAGGGISTQYF. DNA for the CDR3: TGTGCCAGCAGCGCGGGGGGCGGGATCTCTACGCAGTATTTT.